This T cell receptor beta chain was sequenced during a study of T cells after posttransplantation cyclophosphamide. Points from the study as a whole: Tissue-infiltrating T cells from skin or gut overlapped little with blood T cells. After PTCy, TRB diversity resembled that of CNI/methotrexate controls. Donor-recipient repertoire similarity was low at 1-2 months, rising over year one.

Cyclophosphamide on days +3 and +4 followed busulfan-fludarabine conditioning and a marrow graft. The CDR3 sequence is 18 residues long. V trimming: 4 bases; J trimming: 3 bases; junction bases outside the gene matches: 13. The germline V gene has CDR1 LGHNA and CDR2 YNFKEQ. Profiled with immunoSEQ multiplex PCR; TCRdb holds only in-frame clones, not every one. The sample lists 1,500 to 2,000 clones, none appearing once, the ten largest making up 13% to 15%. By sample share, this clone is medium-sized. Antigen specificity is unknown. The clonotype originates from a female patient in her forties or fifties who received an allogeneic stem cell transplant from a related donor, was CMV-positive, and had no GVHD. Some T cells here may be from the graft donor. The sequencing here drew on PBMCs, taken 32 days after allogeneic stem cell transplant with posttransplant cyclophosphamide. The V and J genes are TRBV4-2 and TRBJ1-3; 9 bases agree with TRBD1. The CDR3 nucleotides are TGTGCCAGCAGCCCCTTAATAAGGGACAGGGTGGATGGAAACACCATATATTTT. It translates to CASSPLIRDRVDGNTIYF.